The source of this T cell receptor (beta chain) is a study of blood T cell repertoires in COVID-19. Per the authors' pipeline: Amplification of reference gene primers was used by the study to estimate nucleated cell counts. This table comes from immunoSEQ multiplex PCR, and its TCRdb copy is limited to in-frame clones, with some not included. D and trimming were read from the DNA, whereas the V and J calls and clone size are those reported in that table. The profile shows 200,000 to 250,000 clones, 80% to 90% of them singletons. The sequence was obtained from an older woman with acute or convalescent COVID-19. Sequenced input: peripheral blood.

CDR3: CAWRSSGGFRSTDTQYF. The CDR3 DNA sequence: TGTGCCTGGAGATCCAGCGGGGGGTTCCGTAGCACAGATACGCAGTATTTT. J is TRBJ2-3 and V is TRBV30, with 9 bases aligning to TRBD2. Trimming at V came to 3 bases and at J to 0 bases, leaving 10 bases not matched to a gene. The CDR3 length is 17 residues. Germline CDR1 is GTSNPN and CDR2 is SVGIG (reference sequence). Full variable domain (rest looked up from reference TRBV30 and TRBJ2-3): SQTIHQWPATLVQPVGSPLSLECTVEGTSNPNLYWYRQAAGRGLQLLFYSVGIGQISSEVPQNLSASRPQDRQFILSSKKLLLSDSGFYLCAWRSSGGFRSTDTQYFGPGTRLTVL.